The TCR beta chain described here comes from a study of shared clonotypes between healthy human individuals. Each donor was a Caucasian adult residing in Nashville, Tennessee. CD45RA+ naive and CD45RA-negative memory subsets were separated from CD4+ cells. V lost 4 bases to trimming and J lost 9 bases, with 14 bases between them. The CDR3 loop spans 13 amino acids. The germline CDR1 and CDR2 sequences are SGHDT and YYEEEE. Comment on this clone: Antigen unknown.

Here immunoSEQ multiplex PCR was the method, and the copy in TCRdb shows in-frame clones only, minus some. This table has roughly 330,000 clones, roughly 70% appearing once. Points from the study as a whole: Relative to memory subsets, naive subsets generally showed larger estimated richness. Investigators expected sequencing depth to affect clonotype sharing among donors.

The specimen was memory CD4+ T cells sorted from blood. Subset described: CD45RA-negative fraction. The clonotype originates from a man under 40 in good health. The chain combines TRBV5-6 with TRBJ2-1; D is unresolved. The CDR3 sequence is CASSRNSRSEQFF. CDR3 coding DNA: TGTGCCAGCAGCCGGAATTCCCGAAGTGAGCAGTTCTTC. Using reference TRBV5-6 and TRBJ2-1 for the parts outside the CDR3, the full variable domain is DAGVTQSPTHLIKTRGQQVTLRCSPKSGHDTVSWYQQALGQGPQFIFQYYEEEERQRGNFPDRFSGHQFPNYSSELNVNALLLGDSALYLCASSRNSRSEQFFGPGTRLTVL.